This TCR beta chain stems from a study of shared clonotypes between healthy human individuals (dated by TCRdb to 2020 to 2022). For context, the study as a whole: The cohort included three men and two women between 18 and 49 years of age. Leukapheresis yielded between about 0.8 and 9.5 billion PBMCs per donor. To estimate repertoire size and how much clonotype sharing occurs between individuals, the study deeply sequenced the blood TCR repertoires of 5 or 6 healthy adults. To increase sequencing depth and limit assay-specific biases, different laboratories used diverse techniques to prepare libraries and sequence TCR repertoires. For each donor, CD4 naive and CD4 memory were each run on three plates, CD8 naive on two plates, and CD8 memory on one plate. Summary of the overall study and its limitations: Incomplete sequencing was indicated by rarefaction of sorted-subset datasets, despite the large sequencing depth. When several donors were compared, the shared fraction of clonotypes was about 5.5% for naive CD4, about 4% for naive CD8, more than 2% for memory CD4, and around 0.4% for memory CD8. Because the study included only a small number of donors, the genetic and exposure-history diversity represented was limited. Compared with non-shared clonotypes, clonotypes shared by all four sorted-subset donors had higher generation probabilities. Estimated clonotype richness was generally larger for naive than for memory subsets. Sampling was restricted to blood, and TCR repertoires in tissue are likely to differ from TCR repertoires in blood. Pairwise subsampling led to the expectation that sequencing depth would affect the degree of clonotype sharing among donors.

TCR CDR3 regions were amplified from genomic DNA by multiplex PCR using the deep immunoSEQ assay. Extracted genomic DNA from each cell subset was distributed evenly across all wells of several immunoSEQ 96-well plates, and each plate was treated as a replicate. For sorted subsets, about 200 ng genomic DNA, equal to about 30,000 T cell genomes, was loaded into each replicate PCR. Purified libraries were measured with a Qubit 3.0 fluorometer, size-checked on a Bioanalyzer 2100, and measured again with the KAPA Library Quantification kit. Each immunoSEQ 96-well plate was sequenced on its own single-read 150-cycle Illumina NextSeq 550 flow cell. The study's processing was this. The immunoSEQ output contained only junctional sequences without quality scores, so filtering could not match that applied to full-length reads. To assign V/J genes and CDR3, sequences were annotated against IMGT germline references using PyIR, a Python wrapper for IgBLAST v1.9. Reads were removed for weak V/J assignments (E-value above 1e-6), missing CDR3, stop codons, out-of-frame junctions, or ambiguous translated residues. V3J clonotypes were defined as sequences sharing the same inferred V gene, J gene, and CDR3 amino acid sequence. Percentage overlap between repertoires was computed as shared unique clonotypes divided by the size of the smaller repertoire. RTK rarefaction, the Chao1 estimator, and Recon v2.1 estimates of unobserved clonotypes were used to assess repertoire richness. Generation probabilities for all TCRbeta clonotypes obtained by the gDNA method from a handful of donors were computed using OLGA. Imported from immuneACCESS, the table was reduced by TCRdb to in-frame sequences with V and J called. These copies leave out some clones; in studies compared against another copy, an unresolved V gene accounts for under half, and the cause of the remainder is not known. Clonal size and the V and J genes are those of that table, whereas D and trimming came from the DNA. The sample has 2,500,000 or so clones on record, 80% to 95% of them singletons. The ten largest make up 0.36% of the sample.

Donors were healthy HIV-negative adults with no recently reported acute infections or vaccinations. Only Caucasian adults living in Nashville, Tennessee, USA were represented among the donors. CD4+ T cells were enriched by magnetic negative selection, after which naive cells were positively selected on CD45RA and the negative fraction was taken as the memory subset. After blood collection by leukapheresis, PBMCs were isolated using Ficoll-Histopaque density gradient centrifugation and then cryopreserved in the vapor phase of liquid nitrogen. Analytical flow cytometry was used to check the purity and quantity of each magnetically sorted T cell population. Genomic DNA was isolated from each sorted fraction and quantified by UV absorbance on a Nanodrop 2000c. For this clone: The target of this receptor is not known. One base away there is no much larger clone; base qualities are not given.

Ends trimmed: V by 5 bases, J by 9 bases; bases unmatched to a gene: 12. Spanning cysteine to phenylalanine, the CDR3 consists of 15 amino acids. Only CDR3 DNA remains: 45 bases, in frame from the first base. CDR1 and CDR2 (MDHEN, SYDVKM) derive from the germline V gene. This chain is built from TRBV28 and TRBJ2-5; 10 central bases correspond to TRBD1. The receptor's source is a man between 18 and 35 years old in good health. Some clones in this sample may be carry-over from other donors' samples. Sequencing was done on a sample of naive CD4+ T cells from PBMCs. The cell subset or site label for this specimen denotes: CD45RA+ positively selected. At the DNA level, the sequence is TGTGCCAGCAGTAGCCCGACAGGGGGCGCCGAGGCCCAGTACTTC. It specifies CASSSPTGGAEAQYF.